This T cell receptor beta chain was sequenced in a study of T-cell reconstitution after alpha-beta-depleted transplantation in children. This clonotype was picked up many times. Germline loops: CDR1 SEHNR, CDR2 FQNEAQ (reference sequence). The trim removed 5 bases at V and 4 bases at J, leaving 6 bases unmatched. CDR3 length: 15 amino acids. The authors prepared the TCRbeta library with unique molecular identifiers. TCRdb independently ran MiXCR on the PCR reads; one entry per CDR3 protein. Here the sample spans approximately 210,000 distinct CDR3 sequences, approximately 14% being singletons. The starting material was PBMCs from the stem cell graft donor, obtained from the stem cell graft. This TCR came from a human donor who donated a stem cell graft to a child with acute lymphoblastic leukemia. The rearrangement uses TRBV7-9 and TRBJ2-2, with 8 positions matching TRBD2. The CDR3 sequence: CASSAGTSGTGELFF. For the CDR3, the DNA is TGTGCCAGCAGCGCCGGTACTAGCGGCACCGGGGAGCTGTTTTTT. Full variable domain (remainder filled in from reference TRBV7-9 and TRBJ2-2): DTGVSQNPRHKITKRGQNVTFRCDPISEHNRLYWYRQTLGQGPEFLTYFQNEAQLEKSRLLSDRFSAERPKGSFSTLEIQRTEQGDSAMYLCASSAGTSGTGELFFGEGSRLTVL.